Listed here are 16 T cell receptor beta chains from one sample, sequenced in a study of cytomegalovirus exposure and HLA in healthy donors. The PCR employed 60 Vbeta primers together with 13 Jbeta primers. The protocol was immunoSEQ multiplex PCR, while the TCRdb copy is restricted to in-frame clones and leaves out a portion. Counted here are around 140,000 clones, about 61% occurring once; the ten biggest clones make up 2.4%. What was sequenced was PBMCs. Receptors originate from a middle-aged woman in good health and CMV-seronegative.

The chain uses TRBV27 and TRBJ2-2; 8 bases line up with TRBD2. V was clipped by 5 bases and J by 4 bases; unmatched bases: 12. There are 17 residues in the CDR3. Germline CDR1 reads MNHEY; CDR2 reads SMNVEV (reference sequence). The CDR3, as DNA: TGTGCCAGCAGTCCCCCGGGGGGGGCCGGACTCACCGGGGAGCTGTTTTTT. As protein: CASSPPGGAGLTGELFF.

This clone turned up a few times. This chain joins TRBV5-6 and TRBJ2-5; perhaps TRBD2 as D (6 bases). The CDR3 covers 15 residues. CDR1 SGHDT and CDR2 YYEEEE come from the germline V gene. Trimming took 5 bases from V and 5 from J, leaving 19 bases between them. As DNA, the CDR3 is TGTGCCAGCAGTTTTGGATACGGGGGACGGGAGACCCAGTACTTC. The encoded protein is CASSFGYGGRETQYF.

The CDR3 nucleotides read TGTGCCAGCAGCCGCCCTACAGGGCCTTTTGAAAAACTGTTTTTT. Translating gives CASSRPTGPFEKLFF. The genes are TRBV14 and TRBJ1-4; D might be TRBD1 (6 bases). The germline gives CDR1 SGHDN, CDR2 FVKESK. Trimming removed 4 bases from V and 7 bases from J, with 16 bases in between. The CDR3 is 15 amino acids.

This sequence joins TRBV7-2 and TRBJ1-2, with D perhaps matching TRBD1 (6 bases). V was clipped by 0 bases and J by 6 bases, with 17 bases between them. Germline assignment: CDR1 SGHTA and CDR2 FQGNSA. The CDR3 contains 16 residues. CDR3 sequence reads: CASSLADPGQSHGYTF. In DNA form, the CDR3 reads TGTGCCAGCAGCTTAGCGGACCCCGGACAGTCCCATGGCTACACCTTC.

CDR3 region: CASSSLGGGWNTEAFF. The CDR3 DNA sequence: TGCGCCAGCAGCTCTCTAGGGGGGGGGTGGAACACTGAAGCTTTCTTT. The chain joins TRBV5-1 to TRBJ1-1, with a weak D call TRBD1 (6 bases). Germline CDR1 is SGHRS and CDR2 is YFSETQ. The CDR3 is made up of 16 amino acids. V was shortened by 3 bases and J by 1 base, with 16 bases between the two germline ends.

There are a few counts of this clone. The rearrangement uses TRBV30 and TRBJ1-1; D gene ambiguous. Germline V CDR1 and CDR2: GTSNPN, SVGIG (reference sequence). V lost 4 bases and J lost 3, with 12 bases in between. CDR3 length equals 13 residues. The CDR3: CAWTRTPDTEAFF. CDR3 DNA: TGTGCCTGGACCCGCACACCCGACACTGAAGCTTTCTTT. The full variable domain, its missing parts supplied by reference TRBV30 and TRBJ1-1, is SQTIHQWPATLVQPVGSPLSLECTVEGTSNPNLYWYRQAAGRGLQLLFYSVGIGQISSEVPQNLSASRPQDRQFILSSKKLLLSDSGFYLCAWTRTPDTEAFFGQGTRLTVV.

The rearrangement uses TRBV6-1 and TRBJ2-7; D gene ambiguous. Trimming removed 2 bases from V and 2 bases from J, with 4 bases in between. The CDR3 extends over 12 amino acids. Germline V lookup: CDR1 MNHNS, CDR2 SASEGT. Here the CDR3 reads CASSELPYEQYF. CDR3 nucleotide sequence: TGTGCCAGCAGTGAACTTCCCTACGAGCAGTACTTC.

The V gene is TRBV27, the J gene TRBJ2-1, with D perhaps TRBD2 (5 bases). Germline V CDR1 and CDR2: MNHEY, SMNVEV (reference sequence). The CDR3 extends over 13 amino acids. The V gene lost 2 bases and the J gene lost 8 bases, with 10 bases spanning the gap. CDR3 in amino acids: CASSLRGTHEQFF. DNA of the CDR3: TGTGCCAGCAGTTTACGGGGTACCCATGAGCAGTTCTTC.

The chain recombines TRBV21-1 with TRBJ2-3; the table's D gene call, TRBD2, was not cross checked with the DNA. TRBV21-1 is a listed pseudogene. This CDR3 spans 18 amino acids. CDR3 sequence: CASRIPPTPGTSTDTQYF. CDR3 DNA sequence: TGTGCCAGCAGGATCCCGCCAACTCCTGGGACTAGCACAGATACGCAGTATTTT.

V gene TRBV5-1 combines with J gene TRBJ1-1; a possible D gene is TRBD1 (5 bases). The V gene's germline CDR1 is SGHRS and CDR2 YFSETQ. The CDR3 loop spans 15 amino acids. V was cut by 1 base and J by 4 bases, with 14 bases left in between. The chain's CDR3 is CASSLRPGEFTEAFF. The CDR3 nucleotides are TGCGCCAGCAGCTTGCGGCCGGGGGAGTTCACTGAAGCTTTCTTT.

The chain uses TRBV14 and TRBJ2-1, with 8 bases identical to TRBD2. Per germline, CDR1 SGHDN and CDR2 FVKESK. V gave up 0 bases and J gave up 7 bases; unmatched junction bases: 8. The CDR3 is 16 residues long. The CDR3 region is CASSQDRRGARNEQFF. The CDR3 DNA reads TGTGCCAGCAGCCAAGATCGGCGGGGGGCCAGGAATGAGCAGTTCTTC. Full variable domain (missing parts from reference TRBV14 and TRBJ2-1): EAGVTQFPSHSVIEKGQTVTLRCDPISGHDNLYWYRRVMGKEIKFLLHFVKESKQDESGMPNNRFLAERTGGTYSTLKVQPAELEDSGVYFCASSQDRRGARNEQFFGPGTRLTVL.

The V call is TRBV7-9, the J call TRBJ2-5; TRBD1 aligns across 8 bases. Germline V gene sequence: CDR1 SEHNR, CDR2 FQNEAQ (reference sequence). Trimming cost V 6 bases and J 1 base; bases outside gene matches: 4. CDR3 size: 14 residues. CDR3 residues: CASSSQGAQETQYF. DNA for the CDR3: TGTGCCAGCAGTTCCCAGGGGGCCCAAGAGACCCAGTACTTC.

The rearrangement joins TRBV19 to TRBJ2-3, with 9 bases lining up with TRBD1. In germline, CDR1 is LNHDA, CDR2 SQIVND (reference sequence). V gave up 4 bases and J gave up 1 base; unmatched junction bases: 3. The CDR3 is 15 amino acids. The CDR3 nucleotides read TGTGCCAGTAGTACCAGGACAGGGGGCACAGATACGCAGTATTTT. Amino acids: CASSTRTGGTDTQYF.

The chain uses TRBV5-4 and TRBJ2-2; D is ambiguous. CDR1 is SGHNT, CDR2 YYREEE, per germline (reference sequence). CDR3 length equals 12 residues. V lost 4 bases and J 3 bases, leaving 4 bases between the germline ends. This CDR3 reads CASSQDTGELFF. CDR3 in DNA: TGTGCCAGCAGCCAGGACACCGGGGAGCTGTTTTTT.

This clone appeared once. The CDR3 sequence is CASSLFSSNTGELFF. The CDR3 DNA reads TGTGCCAGCAGTTTATTCAGTTCGAACACCGGGGAGCTGTTTTTT. The chain has TRBV27 and TRBJ2-2; D not resolved. V gave up 1 base and J gave up 0 bases, with 6 bases separating them. This CDR3 is 15 amino acids long. CDR1 MNHEY and CDR2 SMNVEV come from the germline V gene (reference sequence).

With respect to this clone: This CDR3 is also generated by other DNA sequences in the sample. Here the CDR3 DNA reads TGTGCCAGCTCACAGGCCCGTTATCAGGACACTGAAGCTTTCTTT. It codes for CASSQARYQDTEAFF. This rearrangement joins TRBV18 to TRBJ1-1, with no clear D. V lost 4 bases and J 3 bases, leaving 15 bases between the germline ends. The germline gives CDR1 KGHSH, CDR2 LQKENI. The CDR3 runs 15 residues.